Presented here are 5 T cell receptor beta chains from one specimen sequenced in a study of long-term antiretroviral therapy in people with HIV. Sequencing relied on immunoSEQ assay v3.0, run at survey level. The data were produced by immunoSEQ multiplex PCR, yet TCRdb's version contains in-frame clones alone and is incomplete. The top ten hold about 10% of the sample, which has roughly 28,000 clones, roughly 78% seen once. Material: unsorted PBMCs, obtained 1.5 years before starting antiretroviral therapy. The receptors were gathered from a man between 18 and 29 years old with HIV.

A note on this clone: The junction does not match germline at one end; this may be a read error. This rearrangement joins TRBV7-7 to TRBJ2-3, with TRBD2 matching 9 bases. The CDR3 is made up of 15 amino acids. CDR1 is SSHAT, CDR2 FNYEAQ, per germline (reference sequence). The CDR3 bases are TGTGCTAGCAGCTTAATAGCGGGAGAGGCGGATACGCAGTATTTT. Translated, it gives CASSLIAGEADTQYF.

This clone is classed as large. CDR3 amino acids: CASSQDMVGTDTQYF. Here the CDR3 DNA reads TGCGCCAGCAGCCAAGACATGGTAGGGACAGATACGCAGTATTTT. The chain carries TRBV4-3 and TRBJ2-3, with no clear D. The CDR3 is made up of 15 amino acids. Per germline, CDR1 LGHNA and CDR2 YSLEER. V was shortened by 0 bases and J by 3 bases, with 10 bases between the two germline ends.

The V gene is TRBV9, the J gene TRBJ2-1; D is unclear. From germline, CDR1 is SGDLS and CDR2 YYNGEE. V dropped 0 bases and J dropped 3 bases, with 7 bases sitting between them. The CDR3 is 14 amino acids. CDR3 protein: CASSVGADYNEQFF. CDR3 bases: TGTGCCAGCAGCGTAGGGGCGGACTACAATGAGCAGTTCTTC.

The chain recombines TRBV6-9 with TRBJ2-7; the D gene is possibly TRBD2 (6 bases). V lost 6 bases, J lost 3 bases, and 15 bases lay in between. CDR1 is MNHGY, CDR2 SVAAGI, per germline. This CDR3 contains 14 residues. The CDR3 DNA sequence: TGTGCCAGCAGCGGGCGGGACCCCTTCTACGAGCAGTACTTC. It is translated as CASSGRDPFYEQYF.

This clone was seen only a few times. The rearrangement joins TRBV23-1 to TRBJ2-7; 11 bases line up with TRBD1. TRBV23-1 is an open reading frame, and its role is uncertain. V was pared by 4 bases and J by 6 bases, with 14 bases of the junction left unmatched. The CDR3 has 17 residues. The CDR3 sequence: CASSPPGQGVLLCEQYF. The CDR3 nucleotides are TGCGCCAGCAGTCCGCCGGGACAGGGGGTTCTCCTCTGCGAGCAGTACTTC.